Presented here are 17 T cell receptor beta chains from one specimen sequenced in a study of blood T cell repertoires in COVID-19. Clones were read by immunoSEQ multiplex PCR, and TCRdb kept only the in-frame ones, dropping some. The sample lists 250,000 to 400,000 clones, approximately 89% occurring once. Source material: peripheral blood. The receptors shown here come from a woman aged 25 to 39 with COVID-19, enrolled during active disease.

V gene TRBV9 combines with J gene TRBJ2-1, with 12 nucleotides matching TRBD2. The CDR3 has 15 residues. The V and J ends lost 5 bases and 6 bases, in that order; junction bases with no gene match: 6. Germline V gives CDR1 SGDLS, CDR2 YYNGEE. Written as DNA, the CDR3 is TGTGCCAGCAGACCTACGACTAGCGGGGGCAATGAGCAGTTCTTC. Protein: CASRPTTSGGNEQFF.

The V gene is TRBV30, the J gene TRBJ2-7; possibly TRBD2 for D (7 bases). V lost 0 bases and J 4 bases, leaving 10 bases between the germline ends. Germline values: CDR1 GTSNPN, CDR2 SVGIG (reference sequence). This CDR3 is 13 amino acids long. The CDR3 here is CAWSVGGRYEQYF. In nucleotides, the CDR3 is TGTGCCTGGAGTGTCGGGGGGCGGTACGAGCAGTACTTC.

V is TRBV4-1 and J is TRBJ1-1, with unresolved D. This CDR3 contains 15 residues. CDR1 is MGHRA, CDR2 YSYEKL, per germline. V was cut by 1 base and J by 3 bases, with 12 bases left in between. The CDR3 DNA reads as TGCGCCAGCAGCCAAGTAGAAGGAGGTGACACTGAAGCTTTCTTT. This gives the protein CASSQVEGGDTEAFF.

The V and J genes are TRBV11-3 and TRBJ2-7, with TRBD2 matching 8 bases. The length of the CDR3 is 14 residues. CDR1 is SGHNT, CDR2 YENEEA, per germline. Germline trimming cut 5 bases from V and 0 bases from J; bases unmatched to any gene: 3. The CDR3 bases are TGTGCCAGCAGCCGGGGGGGAAGCTCCTACGAGCAGTACTTC. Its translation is CASSRGGSSYEQYF.

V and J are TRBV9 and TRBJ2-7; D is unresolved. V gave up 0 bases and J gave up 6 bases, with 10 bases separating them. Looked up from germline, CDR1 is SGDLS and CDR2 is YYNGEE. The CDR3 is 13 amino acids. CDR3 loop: CASSVAGLGEQYF. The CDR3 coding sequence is TGTGCCAGCAGCGTAGCTGGTCTCGGCGAGCAGTACTTC.

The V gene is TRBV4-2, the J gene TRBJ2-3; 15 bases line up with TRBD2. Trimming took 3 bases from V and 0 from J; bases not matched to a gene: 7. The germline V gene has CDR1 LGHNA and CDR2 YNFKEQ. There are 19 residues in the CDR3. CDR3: CASSQDRTSGGGSTDTQYF. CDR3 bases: TGTGCCAGCAGCCAGGATCGGACTAGCGGGGGGGGTAGCACAGATACGCAGTATTTT.

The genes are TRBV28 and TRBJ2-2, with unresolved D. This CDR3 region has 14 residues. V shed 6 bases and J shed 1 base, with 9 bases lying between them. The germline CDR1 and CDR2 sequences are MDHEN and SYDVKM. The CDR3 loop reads CASRMAGNTGELFF. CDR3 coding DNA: TGTGCCAGCAGAATGGCTGGGAACACCGGGGAGCTGTTTTTT.

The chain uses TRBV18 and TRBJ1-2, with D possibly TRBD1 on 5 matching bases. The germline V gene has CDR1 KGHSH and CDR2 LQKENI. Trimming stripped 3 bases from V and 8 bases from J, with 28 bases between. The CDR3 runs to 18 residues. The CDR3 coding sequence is TGTGCCAGCTCACCGACCCGTTCGACAGTCGAACCGCTAAACGGCTACACCTTC. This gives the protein CASSPTRSTVEPLNGYTF.

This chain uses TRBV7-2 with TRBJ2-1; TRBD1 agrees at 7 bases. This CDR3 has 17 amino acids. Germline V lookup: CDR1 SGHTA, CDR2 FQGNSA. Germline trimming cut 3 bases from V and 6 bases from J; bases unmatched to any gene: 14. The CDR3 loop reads CASSLDRPVATTNEQFF. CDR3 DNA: TGTGCCAGCAGCTTGGACAGGCCTGTGGCCACGACCAATGAGCAGTTCTTC.

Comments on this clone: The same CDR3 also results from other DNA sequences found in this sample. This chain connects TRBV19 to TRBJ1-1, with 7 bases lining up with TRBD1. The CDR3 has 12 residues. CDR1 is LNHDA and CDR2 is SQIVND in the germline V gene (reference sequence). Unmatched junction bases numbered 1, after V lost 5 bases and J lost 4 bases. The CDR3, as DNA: TGTGCCAGTAGTCCAGGGGGCACTGAAGCTTTCTTT. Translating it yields CASSPGGTEAFF. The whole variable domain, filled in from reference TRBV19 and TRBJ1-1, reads DGGITQSPKYLFRKEGQNVTLSCEQNLNHDAMYWYRQDPGQGLRLIYYSQIVNDFQKGDIAEGYSVSREKKESFPLTVTSAQKNPTAFYLCASSPGGTEAFFGQGTRLTVV.

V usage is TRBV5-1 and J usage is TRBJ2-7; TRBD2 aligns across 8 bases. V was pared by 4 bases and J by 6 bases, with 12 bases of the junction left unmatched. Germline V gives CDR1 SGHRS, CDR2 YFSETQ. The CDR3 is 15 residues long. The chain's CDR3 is CASSPAGTSDSEQYF. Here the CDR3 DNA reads TGCGCCAGCAGCCCGGCCGGGACTAGTGATTCCGAGCAGTACTTC.

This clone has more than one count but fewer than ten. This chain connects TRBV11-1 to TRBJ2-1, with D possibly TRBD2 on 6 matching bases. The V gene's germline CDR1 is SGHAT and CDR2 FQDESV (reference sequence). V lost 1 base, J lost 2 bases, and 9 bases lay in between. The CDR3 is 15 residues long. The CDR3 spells CASSLGGLTYNEQFF. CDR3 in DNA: TGTGCCAGCAGCTTAGGAGGACTAACCTACAATGAGCAGTTCTTC.

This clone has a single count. The CDR3 spells CASSYLANRAYEQYF. CDR3 sequence (DNA): TGTGCCAGCAGTTACTTAGCGAATCGGGCCTACGAGCAGTACTTC. The J gene is TRBJ2-7, the V gene TRBV6-5, with D possibly matching TRBD2 (5 bases). Germline V lookup: CDR1 MNHEY, CDR2 SVGAGI. CDR3 length: 15 residues. The V gene lost 1 base and the J gene lost 2 bases, with 12 bases spanning the gap.

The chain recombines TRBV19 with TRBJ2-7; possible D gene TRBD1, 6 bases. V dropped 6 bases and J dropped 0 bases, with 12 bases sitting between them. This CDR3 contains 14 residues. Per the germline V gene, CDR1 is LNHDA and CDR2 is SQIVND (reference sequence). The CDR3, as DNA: TGTGCCAGTAGCCGGACAGCAATCTCCTACGAGCAGTACTTC. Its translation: CASSRTAISYEQYF.

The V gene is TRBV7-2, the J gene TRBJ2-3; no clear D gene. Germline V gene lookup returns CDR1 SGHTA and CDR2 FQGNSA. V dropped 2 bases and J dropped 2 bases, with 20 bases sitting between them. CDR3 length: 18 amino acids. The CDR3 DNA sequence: TGTGCCAGCAGCTTACTCCCGTCGGGTGGGTTGGCCACAGATACGCAGTATTTT. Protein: CASSLLPSGGLATDTQYF.

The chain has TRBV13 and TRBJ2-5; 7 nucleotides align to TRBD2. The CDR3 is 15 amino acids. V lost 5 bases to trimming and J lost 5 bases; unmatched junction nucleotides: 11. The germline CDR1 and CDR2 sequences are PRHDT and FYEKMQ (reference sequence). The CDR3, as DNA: TGTGCCAGCAGCCACGCGGGCGGGGGAGAGGAGACCCAGTACTTC. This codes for CASSHAGGGEETQYF.

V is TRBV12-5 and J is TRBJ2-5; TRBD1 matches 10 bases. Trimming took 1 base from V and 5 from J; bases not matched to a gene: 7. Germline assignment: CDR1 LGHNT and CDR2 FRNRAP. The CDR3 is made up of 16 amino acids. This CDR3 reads CASGLGLTGGGETQYF. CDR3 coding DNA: TGTGCTAGTGGTTTGGGACTGACAGGGGGCGGGGAGACCCAGTACTTC.